This T cell receptor beta chain was obtained from a study of blood T cell repertoires in COVID-19. About the study: Samples came from the United States, Italy and Spain, spanning acute and convalescent COVID-19. From T cells, B-cell-depleted T cells, or PBMCs came the material, which was cDNA or gDNA.

Original data processing: Reference gene primer amplification gave nucleated cell count estimates. The repertoire was sequenced with immunoSEQ multiplex PCR; TCRdb's copy has only in-frame clones and lacks some. V and J calls and clone size are copied from that table; D and trimming were computed from the DNA. Seen here are more than 95,000 clones, about 88% observed once, and the top ten hold roughly 4.6%. Germline-derived CDR1 and CDR2 are MDHEN and SYDVKM. V was trimmed by 2 bases and J by 4 bases, leaving 6 bases between them. The CDR3 loop spans 13 amino acids. The chain links TRBV28 to TRBJ2-1; D is undetermined. The sample was peripheral blood. The receptor was derived from a human donor in a cohort sampled during active COVID-19. CDR3 sequence: CASSLGRYNEQFF. The CDR3, as DNA: TGTGCCAGCAGTTTAGGCAGGTACAATGAGCAGTTCTTC.